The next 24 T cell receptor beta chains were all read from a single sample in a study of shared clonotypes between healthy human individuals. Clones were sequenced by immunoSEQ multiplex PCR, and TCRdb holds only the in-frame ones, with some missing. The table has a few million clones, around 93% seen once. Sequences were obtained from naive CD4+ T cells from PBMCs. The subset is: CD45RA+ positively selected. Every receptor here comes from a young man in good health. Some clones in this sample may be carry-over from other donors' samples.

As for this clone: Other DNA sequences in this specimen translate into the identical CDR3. The CDR3 reads CASSGTNTGELFF. DNA of the CDR3: TGTGCCAGCAGTGGGACTAACACCGGGGAGCTGTTTTTT. The chain has TRBV28 and TRBJ2-2; D might be TRBD2 (6 bases). The CDR3 is made up of 13 amino acids. Germline V gives CDR1 MDHEN, CDR2 SYDVKM. Trimming shortened V by 5 bases and J by 2 bases, and 6 bases separated the two germline ends.

The CDR3 spells CASGPPDSNQPQHF. The CDR3 nucleotides read TGTGCCAGCGGACCCCCGGATAGCAATCAGCCCCAGCATTTT. This chain joins TRBV7-9 and TRBJ1-5, with unresolved D. Germline V gene data show CDR1 as SEHNR and CDR2 as FQNEAQ (reference sequence). Trimming pared 8 bases from V and 0 bases from J, leaving 11 bases between. This CDR3 is built from 14 residues.

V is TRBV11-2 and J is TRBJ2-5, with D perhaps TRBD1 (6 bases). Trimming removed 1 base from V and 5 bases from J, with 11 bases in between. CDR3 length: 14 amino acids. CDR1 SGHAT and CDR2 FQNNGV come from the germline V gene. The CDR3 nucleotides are TGTGCCAGCAGCTTAGTCGCGCAGGGGGAGACCCAGTACTTC. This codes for CASSLVAQGETQYF. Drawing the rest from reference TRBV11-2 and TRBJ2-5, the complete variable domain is EAGVAQSPRYKIIEKRQSVAFWCNPISGHATLYWYQQILGQGPKLLIQFQNNGVVDDSQLPKDRFSAERLKGVDSTLKIQPAKLEDSAVYLCASSLVAQGETQYFGPGTRLLVL.

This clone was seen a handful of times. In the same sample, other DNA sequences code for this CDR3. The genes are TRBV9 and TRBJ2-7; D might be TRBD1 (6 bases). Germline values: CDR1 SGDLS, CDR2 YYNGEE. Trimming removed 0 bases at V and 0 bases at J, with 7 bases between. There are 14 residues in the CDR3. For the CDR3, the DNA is TGTGCCAGCAGCGTAGGGACAGTCTCCTACGAGCAGTACTTC. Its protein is CASSVGTVSYEQYF.

CDR3 DNA sequence: TGTGCCAGTAGTATCAGGGACCCGATCAACAATGAGCAGTTCTTC. It codes for CASSIRDPINNEQFF. V usage is TRBV19 and J usage is TRBJ2-1; D tentatively reads TRBD1 or TRBD2 (5 bases each). Per germline, CDR1 LNHDA and CDR2 SQIVND (reference sequence). The V gene lost 3 bases and the J gene lost 5 bases, with 14 bases spanning the gap. This CDR3 has 15 amino acids.

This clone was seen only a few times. For the CDR3, the DNA is TGCGCCAGCAGCCAGACTAGCGGGACCTACGAGCAGTACTTC. It specifies CASSQTSGTYEQYF. The chain combines TRBV5-1 with TRBJ2-7, with 11 nucleotides matching TRBD2. CDR3 length equals 14 residues. CDR1 and CDR2 from the germline V gene are SGHRS and YFSETQ. The V and J ends lost 4 bases and 2 bases, in that order; junction bases with no gene match: 2. Full variable domain (outside the CDR3, taken from reference TRBV5-1 and TRBJ2-7): KAGVTQTPRYLIKTRGQQVTLSCSPISGHRSVSWYQQTPGQGLQFLFEYFSETQRNKGNFPGRFSGRQFSNSRSEMNVSTLELGDSALYLCASSQTSGTYEQYFGPGTRLTVT.

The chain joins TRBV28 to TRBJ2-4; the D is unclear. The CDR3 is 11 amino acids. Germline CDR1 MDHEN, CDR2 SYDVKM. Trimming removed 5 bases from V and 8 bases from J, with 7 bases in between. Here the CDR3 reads CASSRRDIQYF. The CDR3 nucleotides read TGTGCCAGCAGTCGCCGGGACATTCAGTACTTC. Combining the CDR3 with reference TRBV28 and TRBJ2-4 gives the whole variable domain DVKVTQSSRYLVKRTGEKVFLECVQDMDHENMFWYRQDPGLGLRLIYFSYDVKMKEKGDIPEGYSVSREKKERFSLILESASTNQTSMYLCASSRRDIQYFGAGTRLSVL.

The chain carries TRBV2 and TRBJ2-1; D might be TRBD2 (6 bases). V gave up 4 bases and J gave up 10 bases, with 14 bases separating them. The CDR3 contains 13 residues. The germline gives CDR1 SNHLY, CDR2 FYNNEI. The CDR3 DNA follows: TGTGCCAGCAGTGGCCTCGGGAGAGGGGAGCAGTTCTTC. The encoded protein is CASSGLGRGEQFF.

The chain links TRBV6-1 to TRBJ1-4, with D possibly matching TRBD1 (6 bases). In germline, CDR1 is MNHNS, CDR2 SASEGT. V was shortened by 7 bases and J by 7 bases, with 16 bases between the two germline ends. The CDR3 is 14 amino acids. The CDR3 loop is CASMAGAQVEKLFF. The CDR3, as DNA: TGTGCCAGCATGGCGGGGGCGCAGGTTGAAAAACTGTTTTTT.

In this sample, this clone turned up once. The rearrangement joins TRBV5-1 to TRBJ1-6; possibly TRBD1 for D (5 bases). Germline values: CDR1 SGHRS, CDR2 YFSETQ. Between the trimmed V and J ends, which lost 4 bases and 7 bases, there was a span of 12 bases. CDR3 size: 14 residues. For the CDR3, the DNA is TGCGCCAGCAGCGCCGGGACCGACAATTCACCCCTCCACTTT. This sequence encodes CASSAGTDNSPLHF.

The CDR3 loop is CASVRDGGRGTEAFF. The DNA for the CDR3 is TGTGCTAGTGTCCGGGACGGGGGAAGGGGCACTGAAGCTTTCTTT. This chain connects TRBV12-5 to TRBJ1-1; D is possibly TRBD1 (5 bases). CDR3 length equals 15 residues. The germline V gene has CDR1 LGHNT and CDR2 FRNRAP. The V end was cut by 7 bases, the J end by 4 bases, with 19 bases between.

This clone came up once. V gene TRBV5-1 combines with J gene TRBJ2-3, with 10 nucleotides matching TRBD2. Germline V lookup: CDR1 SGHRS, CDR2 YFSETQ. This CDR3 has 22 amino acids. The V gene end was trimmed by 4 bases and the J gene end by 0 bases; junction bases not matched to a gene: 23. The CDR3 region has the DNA TGCGCCAGCAGCCCCACCCCGATTTCTAGCGGGAGTTGGGCCCCTAGCACAGATACGCAGTATTTT. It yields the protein CASSPTPISSGSWAPSTDTQYF.

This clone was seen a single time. CDR3 DNA: TGCGCCAGCAGCTTGGTCGTCGGGAGTACCTACGAGCAGTACTTC. Its translation is CASSLVVGSTYEQYF. This sequence joins TRBV5-1 and TRBJ2-7; D is perhaps TRBD2 (6 bases). This CDR3 contains 15 residues. V was shortened by 0 bases and J by 2 bases, with 12 bases between the two germline ends. Germline V gene data show CDR1 as SGHRS and CDR2 as YFSETQ. The full variable domain, completed using reference TRBV5-1 and TRBJ2-7, is KAGVTQTPRYLIKTRGQQVTLSCSPISGHRSVSWYQQTPGQGLQFLFEYFSETQRNKGNFPGRFSGRQFSNSRSEMNVSTLELGDSALYLCASSLVVGSTYEQYFGPGTRLTVT.

In DNA, the CDR3 is TGTGCCAGCAGCGTTTCTCCCGAGCAGTACTTC. Amino acids: CASSVSPEQYF. V usage is TRBV9 and J usage is TRBJ2-7; the D is unclear. The CDR3 runs to 11 residues. Germline V gene sequence: CDR1 SGDLS, CDR2 YYNGEE. V gave up 2 bases and J gave up 6 bases, with 6 bases separating them.

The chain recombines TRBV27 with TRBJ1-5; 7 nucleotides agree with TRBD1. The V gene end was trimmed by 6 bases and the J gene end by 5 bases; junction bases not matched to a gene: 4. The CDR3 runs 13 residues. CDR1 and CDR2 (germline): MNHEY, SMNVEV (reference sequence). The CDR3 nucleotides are TGTGCCAGCAGCTCAGGACAGGATCAGCCCCAGCATTTT. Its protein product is CASSSGQDQPQHF.

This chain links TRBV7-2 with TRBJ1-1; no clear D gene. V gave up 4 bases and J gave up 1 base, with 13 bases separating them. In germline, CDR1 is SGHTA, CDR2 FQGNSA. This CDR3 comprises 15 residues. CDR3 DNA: TGTGCCAGCAGCTCCGGCGGATCCTGGAACACTGAAGCTTTCTTT. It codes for CASSSGGSWNTEAFF.

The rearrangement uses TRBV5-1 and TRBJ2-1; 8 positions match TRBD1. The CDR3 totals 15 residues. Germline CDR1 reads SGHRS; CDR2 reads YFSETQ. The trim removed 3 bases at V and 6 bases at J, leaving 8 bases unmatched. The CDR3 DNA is TGCGCCAGCAGCTCGGGACAGGACGAGGGCAATGAGCAGTTCTTC. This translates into CASSSGQDEGNEQFF.

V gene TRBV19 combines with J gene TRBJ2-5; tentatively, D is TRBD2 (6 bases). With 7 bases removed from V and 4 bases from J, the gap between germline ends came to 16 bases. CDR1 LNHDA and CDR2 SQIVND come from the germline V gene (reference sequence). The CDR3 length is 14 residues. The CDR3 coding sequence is TGTGCCAGTACCCGACGGGGGAGCGGAGAGACCCAGTACTTC. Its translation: CASTRRGSGETQYF. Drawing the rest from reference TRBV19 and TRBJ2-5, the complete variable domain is DGGITQSPKYLFRKEGQNVTLSCEQNLNHDAMYWYRQDPGQGLRLIYYSQIVNDFQKGDIAEGYSVSREKKESFPLTVTSAQKNPTAFYLCASTRRGSGETQYFGPGTRLLVL.

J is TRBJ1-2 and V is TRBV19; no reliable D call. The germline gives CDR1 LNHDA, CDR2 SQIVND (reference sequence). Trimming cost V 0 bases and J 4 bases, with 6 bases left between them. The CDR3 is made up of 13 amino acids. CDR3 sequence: CASSIEGTYGYTF. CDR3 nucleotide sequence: TGTGCCAGTAGTATAGAAGGCACCTATGGCTACACCTTC.

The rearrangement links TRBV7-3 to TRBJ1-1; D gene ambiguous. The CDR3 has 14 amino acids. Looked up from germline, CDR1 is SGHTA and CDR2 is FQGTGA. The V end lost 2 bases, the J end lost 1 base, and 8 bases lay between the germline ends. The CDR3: CASSLADTNTEAFF. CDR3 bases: TGTGCCAGCAGCTTAGCAGATACGAACACTGAAGCTTTCTTT.

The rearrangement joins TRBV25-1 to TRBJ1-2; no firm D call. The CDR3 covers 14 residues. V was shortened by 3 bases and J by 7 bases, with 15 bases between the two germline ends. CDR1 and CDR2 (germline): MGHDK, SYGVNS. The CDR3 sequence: CASSDLARVAGYTF. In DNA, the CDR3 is TGTGCCAGCAGTGATTTAGCGAGGGTAGCTGGCTACACCTTC.

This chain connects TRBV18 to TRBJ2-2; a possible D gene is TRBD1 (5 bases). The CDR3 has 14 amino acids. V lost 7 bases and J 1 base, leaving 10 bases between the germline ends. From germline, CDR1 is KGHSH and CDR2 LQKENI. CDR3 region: CASFKGQNTGELFF. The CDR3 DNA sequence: TGTGCCAGCTTTAAGGGGCAGAACACCGGGGAGCTGTTTTTT.

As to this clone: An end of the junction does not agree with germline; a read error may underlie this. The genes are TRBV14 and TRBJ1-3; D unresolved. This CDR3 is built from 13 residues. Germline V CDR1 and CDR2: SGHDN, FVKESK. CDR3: CASSQAGVIKPYF. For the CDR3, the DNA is TGTGCCAGCAGCCAAGCTGGAGTTATTAAACCGTACTTT.

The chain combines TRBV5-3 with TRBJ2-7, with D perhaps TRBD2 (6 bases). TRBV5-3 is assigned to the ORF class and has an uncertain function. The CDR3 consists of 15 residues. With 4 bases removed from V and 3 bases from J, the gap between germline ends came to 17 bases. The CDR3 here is CARSVNKMGGYEQYF. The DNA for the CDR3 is TGTGCCAGAAGCGTAAACAAAATGGGGGGCTACGAGCAGTACTTC.